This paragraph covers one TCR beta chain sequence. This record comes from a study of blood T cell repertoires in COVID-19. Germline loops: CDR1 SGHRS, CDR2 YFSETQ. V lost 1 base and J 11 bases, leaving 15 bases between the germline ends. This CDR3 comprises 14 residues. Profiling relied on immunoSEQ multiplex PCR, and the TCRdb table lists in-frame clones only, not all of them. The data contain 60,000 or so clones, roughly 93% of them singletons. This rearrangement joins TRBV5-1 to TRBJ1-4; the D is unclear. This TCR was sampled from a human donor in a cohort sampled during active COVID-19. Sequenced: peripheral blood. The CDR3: CASSLWRSGDKLFF. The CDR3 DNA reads TGCGCCAGCAGCTTGTGGAGGTCGGGAGATAAACTGTTTTTT.